The 10 T cell receptor beta chains given below trace back to one sample, sequenced in a study. TCRdb called the 5' RACE reads again in MiXCR, with one record for every CDR3 protein. The sample lists approximately 60,000 distinct CDR3 sequences; about 20% were seen once. Source material: memory CD4+ T cells sorted from a lymph node. Subset reported: memory CD4+ T cells, CD4+CD45RO+CD25-. The source is a female donor with breast cancer.

This clonotype was picked up many times. The gene calls are TRBV2 and TRBJ2-5; TRBD2 matches 8 bases. J lost 5 bases, V lost 7 bases, and 9 bases had no gene match. This CDR3 contains 14 residues. CDR1 is SNHLY, CDR2 FYNNEI, per germline. CDR3 sequence reads: CASNQAGAVETQYF. Written as DNA, the CDR3 is TGTGCCAGCAACCAAGCGGGAGCGGTGGAGACCCAGTACTTC.

This clonotype occurred a few times. V is TRBV5-1 and J is TRBJ2-4, with a tentative D call TRBD1 (6 bases). Per the germline V gene, CDR1 is SGHRS and CDR2 is YFSETQ. The CDR3 consists of 14 residues. V was trimmed by 4 bases and J by 8 bases, leaving 16 bases between them. The CDR3 nucleotides are TGCGCCAGCAGCGCACAGGGCCGTGGAGACATTCAGTACTTC. Its protein is CASSAQGRGDIQYF.

To note about this clonotype: Possible read error: a much larger clone is one base away. This is likely a read error, given that the CDR3 carries no conserved phenylalanine or tryptophan at its end. The chain couples TRBV6-2 or TRBV6-3 to TRBJ2-1, with TRBD1 identical over 7 bases. The V gene's germline CDR1 is MNHEY and CDR2 SVGEGT. CDR3 length: 15 residues. V lost 4 bases, J lost 2 bases, and 5 bases stayed unmatched. Written as DNA, the CDR3 is TGTGCCAGCAGTTCAGGGACAGTCACCTACAATGAGCAGTTCCTC. This translates into CASSSGTVTYNEQFL.

The rearrangement uses TRBV10-3 and TRBJ2-2, with 11 bases lining up with TRBD2. The CDR3 extends over 16 amino acids. Germline loops: CDR1 ENHRY, CDR2 SYGVKD. The V gene end was trimmed by 11 bases and the J gene end by 8 bases; junction bases not matched to a gene: 16. CDR3 region: CAAGLAGAESGGELFF. The CDR3 nucleotides are TGTGCCGCTGGACTAGCGGGCGCCGAAAGCGGAGGGGAGCTGTTTTTT.

CDR3 in amino acids: CASSSELSGPQHF. The CDR3 bases are TGTGCCAGCAGCTCAGAGTTGTCGGGGCCCCAGCATTTT. The chain joins TRBV7-2 to TRBJ1-5; D gene ambiguous. CDR1 and CDR2 (germline): SGHTA, FQGNSA. The CDR3 spans 13 residues. The V end lost 4 bases, the J end lost 9 bases, and 13 bases lay between the germline ends.

Regarding this clonotype: No conserved phenylalanine or tryptophan ends this CDR3, so it is likely a read error. V gene TRBV7-2 combines with J gene TRBJ2-7; D is undetermined. CDR3 length: 13 amino acids. The germline V gene has CDR1 SGHTA and CDR2 FQGNSA. Trimming cost V 5 bases and J 7 bases, with 15 bases left between them. This chain's CDR3 is CASSPQTQSEQYS. The CDR3 nucleotides are TGTGCCAGCAGCCCACAGACGCAAAGTGAGCAGTACTCC.

This clonotype was found a few times. J is TRBJ2-3 and V is TRBV4-3; perhaps TRBD2 as D (5 bases). The CDR3 contains 15 residues. Germline V CDR1 and CDR2: LGHNA, YSLEER. V was trimmed by 1 base and J by 7 bases, leaving 15 bases between them. In DNA, the CDR3 is TGCGCCAGCAGCCAAGGTTCGGAGGCTGAGAATACGCAGTATTTT. This codes for CASSQGSEAENTQYF.

Many counts were recorded for this clonotype. The genes are TRBV5-1 and TRBJ2-1; 8 bases agree with TRBD1. Germline lookup yields CDR1 SGHRS and CDR2 YFSETQ. This CDR3 has 14 amino acids. V was pared by 0 bases and J by 9 bases, with 5 bases of the junction left unmatched. Written as DNA, the CDR3 is TGCGCCAGCAGCTTGGGACAGGGGATCGGTGAGCAGTTCTTC. Translating gives CASSLGQGIGEQFF.

This rearrangement joins TRBV5-4 to TRBJ1-2; 8 bases map to TRBD1. V shed 3 bases, J shed 6 bases, and the junction held 4 bases outside the gene matches. The CDR3 covers 13 residues. Germline assignment: CDR1 SGHNT and CDR2 YYREEE (reference sequence). CDR3 sequence: CASSYTGGDGYTF. In DNA form, the CDR3 reads TGTGCCAGCAGCTATACAGGGGGAGATGGCTACACCTTC.

This clonotype has a count of ten or more. This sequence joins TRBV20-1 and TRBJ2-5; 9 bases line up with TRBD2. The CDR3 loop spans 16 amino acids. The ends lost 3 bases at V and 2 bases at J; junction bases unmatched: 10. The V gene's germline CDR1 is DFQATT and CDR2 SNEGSKA (reference sequence). The CDR3 sequence is CSARTSGATQQETQYF. The CDR3 region has the DNA TGCAGTGCTAGGACTAGCGGAGCTACTCAACAAGAGACCCAGTACTTC.